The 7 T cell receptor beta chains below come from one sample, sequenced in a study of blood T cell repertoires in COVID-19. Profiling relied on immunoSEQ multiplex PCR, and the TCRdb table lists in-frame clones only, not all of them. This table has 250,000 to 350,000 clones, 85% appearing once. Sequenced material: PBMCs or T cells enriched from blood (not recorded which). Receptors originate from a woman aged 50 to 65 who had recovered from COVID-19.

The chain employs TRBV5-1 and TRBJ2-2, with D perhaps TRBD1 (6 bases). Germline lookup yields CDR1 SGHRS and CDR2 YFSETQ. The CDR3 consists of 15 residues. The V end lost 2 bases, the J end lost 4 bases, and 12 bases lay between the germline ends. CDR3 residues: CASSLSPGVTGELFF. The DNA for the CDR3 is TGCGCCAGCAGCTTATCTCCAGGGGTCACCGGGGAGCTGTTTTTT. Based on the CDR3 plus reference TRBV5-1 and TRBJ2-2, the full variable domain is KAGVTQTPRYLIKTRGQQVTLSCSPISGHRSVSWYQQTPGQGLQFLFEYFSETQRNKGNFPGRFSGRQFSNSRSEMNVSTLELGDSALYLCASSLSPGVTGELFFGEGSRLTVL.

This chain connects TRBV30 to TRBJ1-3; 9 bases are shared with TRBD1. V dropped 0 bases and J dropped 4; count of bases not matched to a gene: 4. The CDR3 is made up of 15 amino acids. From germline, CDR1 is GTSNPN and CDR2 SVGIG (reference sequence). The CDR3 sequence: CAWSVRDRAGNTIYF. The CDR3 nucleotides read TGTGCCTGGAGTGTCCGGGACAGGGCCGGAAACACCATATATTTT.

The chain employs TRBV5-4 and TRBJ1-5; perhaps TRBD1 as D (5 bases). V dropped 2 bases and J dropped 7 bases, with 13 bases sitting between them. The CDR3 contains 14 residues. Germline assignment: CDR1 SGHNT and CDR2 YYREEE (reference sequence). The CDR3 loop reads CASSFYGARQPQHF. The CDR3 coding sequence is TGTGCCAGCAGCTTCTATGGGGCCCGGCAGCCCCAGCATTTT.

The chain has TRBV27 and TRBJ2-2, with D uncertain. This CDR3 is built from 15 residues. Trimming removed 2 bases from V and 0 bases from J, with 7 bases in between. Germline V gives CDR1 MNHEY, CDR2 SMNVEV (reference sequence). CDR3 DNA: TGTGCCAGCAGTTTAATCACAGCGAACACCGGGGAGCTGTTTTTT. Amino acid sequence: CASSLITANTGELFF.

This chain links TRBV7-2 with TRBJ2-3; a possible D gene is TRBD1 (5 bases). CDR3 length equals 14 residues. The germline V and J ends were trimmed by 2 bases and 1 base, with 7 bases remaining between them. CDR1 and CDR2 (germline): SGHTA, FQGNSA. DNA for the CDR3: TGTGCCAGCAGCTTAATGGGGCGCACAGATACGCAGTATTTT. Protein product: CASSLMGRTDTQYF.

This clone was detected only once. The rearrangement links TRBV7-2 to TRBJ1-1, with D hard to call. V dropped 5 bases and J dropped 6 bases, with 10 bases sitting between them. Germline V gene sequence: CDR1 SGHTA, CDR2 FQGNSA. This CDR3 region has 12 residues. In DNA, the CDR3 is TGTGCCAGCAGCCATGACTCCCCTGAAGCTTTCTTT. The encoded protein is CASSHDSPEAFF.

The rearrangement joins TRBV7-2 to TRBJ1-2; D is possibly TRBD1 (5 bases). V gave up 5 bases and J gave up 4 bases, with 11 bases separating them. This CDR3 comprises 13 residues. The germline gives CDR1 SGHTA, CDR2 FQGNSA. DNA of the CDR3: TGTGCCAGCAGCCCGACAGTTTCCTATGGCTACACCTTC. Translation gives CASSPTVSYGYTF.